Sequencing of this T cell receptor beta chain was carried out in a study of blood T cell repertoires in COVID-19. The assay was immunoSEQ multiplex PCR, and TCRdb's table has in-frame clones only and misses some. The sample contains 200,000 or so clones, approximately 85% of which appear only once. V was clipped by 3 bases and J by 7 bases; unmatched bases: 14. The CDR3 is made up of 17 amino acids. CDR1 and CDR2 from the germline V gene are MGHDK and SYGVNS. The chain recombines TRBV25-1 with TRBJ2-1, with 8 bases matching TRBD1. The specimen sequenced was peripheral blood. This clonotype was sampled from a woman in her seventies with active or convalescent COVID-19. The CDR3 region is CASSDPRRWGQENEQFF. Written as DNA, the CDR3 is TGTGCCAGCAGTGACCCTCGGAGGTGGGGACAGGAGAATGAGCAGTTCTTC.